This T cell receptor beta chain was sequenced for a study of T-cell memory formation after mild COVID-19. General study findings and limits: Researchers found some responding clones in pre-infection memory, a sign that cross-reactive memory joined.

Using its own MiXCR run on the 5' RACE reads, TCRdb lists one record per CDR3 protein. The table records approximately 150,000 distinct CDR3 sequences, about 19% of them present only once. CDR3 length equals 15 residues. V gave up 4 bases and J gave up 4 bases, with 17 bases separating them. By share, this clonotype ranks as medium-sized. The antigen is not known. Sequencing was done on a sample of PBMCs or a T cell subset sorted from them (not recorded which). The rearrangement joins TRBV23-1 to TRBJ2-7; no clear D gene. TRBV23-1 is an ORF, with its function uncertain. The TCR was taken from an adult woman who had mild COVID-19 (a few samples of this study predate the infection). Cell type and time point are not known. In DNA form, the CDR3 reads TGCGCCAGCAGTCCCTCTAGGTGGAATAAGTACGAGCAGTACTTC. It yields the protein CASSPSRWNKYEQYF.